The 26 T cell receptor beta chains below were found in one sample sequenced in a study of CD8+ T cells in alopecia areata. This sample's treatment: oral pan-JAK inhibitor, 5-10 mg twice daily. The authors extracted RNA and reverse transcribed it into cDNA as the sequencing template. Clones were sequenced by immunoSEQ multiplex PCR, and TCRdb holds only the in-frame ones, with some missing. Among roughly 280,000 clones listed, around 64% were seen once. The sample consisted of CD4+ T cells sorted from blood, taken around week 52, from a patient treated with tofacitinib. The receptor source for this set is a human donor with alopecia areata.

The rearrangement joins TRBV29-1 to TRBJ2-5; 10 nucleotides align to TRBD1. The ends lost 2 bases at V and 4 bases at J; junction bases unmatched: 1. The CDR3 length is 13 residues. Germline V gene lookup returns CDR1 SQVTM and CDR2 ANQGSEA. The DNA of the CDR3 is TGCAGCGTTGAACGGGACAGGGGAGAGACCCAGTACTTC. This encodes CSVERDRGETQYF.

Comments on this clone: The same CDR3 is also encoded by other DNA sequences in this sample. This rearrangement joins TRBV5-1 to TRBJ2-1, with 14 bases that match TRBD2. V trimming: 4 bases; J trimming: 6 bases; junction bases outside the gene matches: 3. The germline gives CDR1 SGHRS, CDR2 YFSETQ. The length of the CDR3 is 15 residues. The CDR3 protein is CASSPGLAGVNEQFF. The CDR3 nucleotides read TGCGCCAGCAGCCCGGGACTAGCGGGGGTCAATGAGCAGTTCTTC.

Only a few counts were recorded for this clone. The chain uses TRBV27 and TRBJ1-6; D remains unclear. V shed 8 bases and J shed 0 bases, with 11 bases lying between them. The CDR3 consists of 15 residues. Germline V lookup: CDR1 MNHEY, CDR2 SMNVEV (reference sequence). Here the CDR3 reads CASGPVSSYNSPLHF. The CDR3 DNA follows: TGTGCCAGCGGACCAGTGAGCTCCTATAATTCACCCCTCCACTTT.

J is TRBJ2-1 and V is TRBV29-1, with D possibly matching TRBD1 (6 bases). Germline V lookup: CDR1 SQVTM, CDR2 ANQGSEA. The CDR3 loop spans 13 amino acids. The V gene lost 4 bases and the J gene lost 9 bases, with 16 bases spanning the gap. The CDR3: CSVVSTGYGEQFF. The DNA of the CDR3 is TGCAGCGTTGTTTCAACAGGGTATGGTGAGCAGTTCTTC.

The J gene is TRBJ1-1, the V gene TRBV14; D unresolved. The CDR3 is 13 amino acids. Germline loops: CDR1 SGHDN, CDR2 FVKESK. V dropped 3 bases and J dropped 4 bases, with 9 bases sitting between them. This CDR3 is CASSQDPRTEAFF. In nucleotides, the CDR3 is TGTGCCAGCAGCCAGGACCCTCGCACTGAAGCTTTCTTT.

V gene TRBV4-3 combines with J gene TRBJ2-7, with TRBD2 as a possible D gene (6 bases). This CDR3 has 16 amino acids. Trimming cost V 1 base and J 0 bases, with 13 bases left between them. CDR1 is LGHNA, CDR2 YSLEER, per germline. CDR3 in DNA: TGCGCCAGCAGCCAAGGTTGGGACTTGCCCTCCTACGAGCAGTACTTC. This sequence encodes CASSQGWDLPSYEQYF.

This sequence joins TRBV29-1 and TRBJ2-5; D gene uncertain. Trimming took off 4 bases at V and 1 base at J, with 13 bases between the two ends. Germline loops: CDR1 SQVTM, CDR2 ANQGSEA. This CDR3 contains 14 residues. In DNA form, the CDR3 reads TGCAGCGTTGCCCCGACCTCAGGCCAAGAGACCCAGTACTTC. Translation gives CSVAPTSGQETQYF.

The chain carries TRBV30 and TRBJ2-4, with D possibly matching TRBD2 (6 bases). This CDR3 is 13 amino acids long. V was clipped by 8 bases and J by 8 bases, with 19 bases between them. From germline, CDR1 is GTSNPN and CDR2 SVGIG (reference sequence). DNA of the CDR3: TGTGCCAGCCAGGGCGGGGTTAGCTACATTCAGTACTTC. It codes for CASQGGVSYIQYF.

This sequence joins TRBV18 and TRBJ2-5; D uncertain. Trimming took 5 bases from V and 5 from J, leaving 9 bases between them. CDR3 length: 12 amino acids. Germline-derived CDR1 and CDR2 are KGHSH and LQKENI. The CDR3 sequence: CASSDLRETQYF. CDR3 bases: TGTGCCAGCTCAGACCTTAGGGAGACCCAGTACTTC.

This clone was observed a handful of times. The chain links TRBV5-4 to TRBJ2-5; D gene ambiguous. Per germline, CDR1 SGHNT and CDR2 YYREEE (reference sequence). The V end lost 1 base, the J end lost 5 bases, and 12 bases lay between the germline ends. The CDR3 runs to 14 residues. The CDR3 DNA sequence: TGTGCCAGCAGCTTGATAGGGATTGGCGAGACCCAGTACTTC. Its translation: CASSLIGIGETQYF.

The V call is TRBV5-6, the J call TRBJ1-4; D is possibly TRBD1 (6 bases). V was pared by 0 bases and J by 7 bases, with 7 bases between. This CDR3 has 13 amino acids. Looked up from germline, CDR1 is SGHDT and CDR2 is YYEEEE. DNA for the CDR3: TGTGCCAGCAGCTTGGACAGGGCTGAAAAACTGTTTTTT. This translates into CASSLDRAEKLFF.

The CDR3 DNA is TGTGCCAGCAGCTTTGGTTCCTCCTACGAGCAGTACTTC. Translating it yields CASSFGSSYEQYF. The J gene is TRBJ2-7, the V gene TRBV5-4; no firm D call. Germline assignment: CDR1 SGHNT and CDR2 YYREEE (reference sequence). The CDR3 runs 13 residues. V was shortened by 2 bases and J by 0 bases, with 6 bases between the two germline ends.

This clone was counted only a few times. The rearrangement uses TRBV28 and TRBJ1-5; weak D call: TRBD1 (6 bases). Germline-derived CDR1 and CDR2 are MDHEN and SYDVKM. Between the trimmed V and J ends, which lost 10 bases and 7 bases, there was a span of 11 bases. The CDR3 is 11 amino acids. The CDR3 is CATRGGQPQHF. For the CDR3, the DNA is TGTGCCACCAGGGGTGGCCAGCCCCAGCATTTT.

J is TRBJ1-5 and V is TRBV7-9; 7 nucleotides line up with TRBD1. Per the germline V gene, CDR1 is SEHNR and CDR2 is FQNEAQ (reference sequence). This CDR3 region has 15 residues. The trim removed 4 bases at V and 3 bases at J, leaving 6 bases unmatched. The CDR3 is CASSSDRAFNQPQHF. The CDR3 nucleotides are TGTGCCAGCAGCTCCGACAGGGCTTTCAATCAGCCCCAGCATTTT.

J is TRBJ2-6 and V is TRBV7-2; no clear D. The V end was cut by 4 bases, the J end by 5 bases, with 6 bases between. CDR3 length: 13 residues. CDR1 is SGHTA, CDR2 FQGNSA, per germline. The DNA of the CDR3 is TGTGCCAGCAGCTACACCCGGGCCAACGTCCTGACTTTC. Amino acid sequence: CASSYTRANVLTF.

This rearrangement joins TRBV7-3 to TRBJ1-1; D remains ambiguous. Germline V gives CDR1 SGHTA, CDR2 FQGTGA. The CDR3 runs to 13 residues. Trimming left V 2 bases short and J 1 base short, with 5 bases between. CDR3 sequence reads: CASSLQQNTEAFF. As DNA, the CDR3 is TGTGCCAGCAGCTTACAGCAGAACACTGAAGCTTTCTTT.

The chain is built from TRBV25-1 and TRBJ2-5; D assignment may be TRBD1 or TRBD2 (6 bases each). CDR3 size: 14 residues. Deletions cut 5 bases from V and 5 bases from J, with 15 bases between. CDR1 is MGHDK and CDR2 is SYGVNS in the germline V gene. The CDR3 DNA reads as TGTGCCAGCAGTCGGCCGGGGGCGGGCGAGACCCAGTACTTC. It specifies CASSRPGAGETQYF.

This clone was detected only a few times. The chain is built from TRBV29-1 and TRBJ1-1; D is uncertain. CDR3 size: 13 residues. Trimming shortened V by 7 bases and J by 1 base, and 13 bases separated the two germline ends. Germline V lookup: CDR1 SQVTM, CDR2 ANQGSEA. CDR3 protein: CSAGGSPNTEAFF. The DNA of the CDR3 is TGCAGCGCCGGCGGGTCGCCGAACACTGAAGCTTTCTTT. Full variable domain (remainder filled in from reference TRBV29-1 and TRBJ1-1): SAVISQKPSRDICQRGTSLTIQCQVDSQVTMMFWYRQQPGQSLTLIATANQGSEATYESGFVIDKFPISRPNLTFSTLTVSNMSPEDSSIYLCSAGGSPNTEAFFGQGTRLTVV.

This clone was detected ten times or more. This sequence joins TRBV7-2 and TRBJ2-5, with TRBD1 matching over 8 bases. Per the germline V gene, CDR1 is SGHTA and CDR2 is FQGNSA. This CDR3 has 13 amino acids. V was pared by 3 bases and J by 5 bases, with 2 bases of the junction left unmatched. This CDR3 is CASSFWTGETQYF. In DNA, the CDR3 is TGTGCCAGCAGCTTCTGGACAGGGGAGACCCAGTACTTC. Drawing the rest from reference TRBV7-2 and TRBJ2-5, the complete variable domain is GAGVSQSPSNKVTEKGKDVELRCDPISGHTALYWYRQSLGQGLEFLIYFQGNSAPDKSGLPSDRFSAERTGGSVSTLTIQRTQQEDSAVYLCASSFWTGETQYFGPGTRLLVL.

This clone was picked up many times. V gene TRBV13 combines with J gene TRBJ1-2, with no clear D. Germline V CDR1 and CDR2: PRHDT, FYEKMQ (reference sequence). The CDR3 is 13 residues long. Trimming left V 0 bases short and J 5 bases short, with 7 bases between. The chain's CDR3 is CASSLGRGYGYTF. The CDR3 nucleotides read TGTGCCAGCAGCTTAGGCCGGGGTTATGGCTACACCTTC.

The chain employs TRBV30 and TRBJ2-3; D possibly corresponds to TRBD1 (6 bases). The CDR3 is 15 residues long. The V and J ends lost 4 bases and 6 bases respectively, with 20 bases between them. Per the germline V gene, CDR1 is GTSNPN and CDR2 is SVGIG (reference sequence). CDR3 residues: CAWMNRESVGDTQYF. The CDR3, as DNA: TGTGCCTGGATGAACAGGGAATCGGTTGGGGATACGCAGTATTTT.

The chain is built from TRBV29-1 and TRBJ2-2; D perhaps matches TRBD2 (5 bases). The CDR3 length is 15 residues. CDR1 SQVTM and CDR2 ANQGSEA come from the germline V gene. The germline V and J ends were trimmed by 7 bases and 2 bases, with 17 bases remaining between them. CDR3 protein: CSAWGAPGNTGELFF. The DNA for the CDR3 is TGCAGCGCCTGGGGAGCCCCGGGTAACACCGGGGAGCTGTTTTTT.

V is TRBV29-1 and J is TRBJ2-5, with D possibly matching TRBD2 (6 bases). Germline CDR1 and CDR2: SQVTM and ANQGSEA. CDR3 length: 12 amino acids. The V end lost 3 bases, the J end lost 6 bases, and 11 bases lay between the germline ends. The CDR3 region has the DNA TGCAGCGTTGAGCGGGATATTAAGACCCAGTACTTC. This gives the protein CSVERDIKTQYF.

This chain joins TRBV20-1 and TRBJ2-7; D not resolved. The length of the CDR3 is 11 residues. From germline, CDR1 is DFQATT and CDR2 SNEGSKA (reference sequence). Between the trimmed V and J ends, which lost 3 bases and 5 bases, there was a span of 8 bases. CDR3 bases: TGCAGTGCTAGGAAGGTGGACGAGCAGTACTTC. It translates to CSARKVDEQYF.

This clone was seen only a few times. The chain is built from TRBV6-5 and TRBJ1-2, with D tentatively TRBD1 (5 bases). The V end was cut by 2 bases, the J end by 5 bases, with 12 bases between. CDR3 length: 14 residues. Germline CDR1 is MNHEY and CDR2 is SVGAGI. CDR3 sequence: CASSYDGGIYGYTF. In DNA form, the CDR3 reads TGTGCCAGCAGTTACGACGGGGGGATTTATGGCTACACCTTC.

This chain uses TRBV29-1 with TRBJ2-5; no definite D call. The germline V gene has CDR1 SQVTM and CDR2 ANQGSEA. This CDR3 spans 13 amino acids. V was pared by 4 bases and J by 1 base, with 10 bases between. The CDR3 region is CSVAGSFQETQYF. The CDR3 region has the DNA TGCAGCGTTGCGGGTAGTTTCCAAGAGACCCAGTACTTC.